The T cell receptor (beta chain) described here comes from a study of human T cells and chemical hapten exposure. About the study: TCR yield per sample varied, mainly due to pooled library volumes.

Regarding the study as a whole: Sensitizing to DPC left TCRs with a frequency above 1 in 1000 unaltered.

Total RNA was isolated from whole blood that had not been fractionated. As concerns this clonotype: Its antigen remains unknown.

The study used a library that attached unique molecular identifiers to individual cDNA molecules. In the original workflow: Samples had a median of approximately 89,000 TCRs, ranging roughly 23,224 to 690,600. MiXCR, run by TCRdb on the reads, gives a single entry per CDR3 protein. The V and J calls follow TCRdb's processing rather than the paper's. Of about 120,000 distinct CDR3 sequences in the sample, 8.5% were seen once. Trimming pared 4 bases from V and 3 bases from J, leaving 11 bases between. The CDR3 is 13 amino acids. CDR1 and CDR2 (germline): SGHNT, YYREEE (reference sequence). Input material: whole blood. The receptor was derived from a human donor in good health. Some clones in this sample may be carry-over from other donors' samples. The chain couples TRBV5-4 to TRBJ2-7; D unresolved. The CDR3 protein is CASSRPPDYEQYF. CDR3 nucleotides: TGTGCCAGCAGCCGCCCCCCCGACTACGAGCAGTACTTC.